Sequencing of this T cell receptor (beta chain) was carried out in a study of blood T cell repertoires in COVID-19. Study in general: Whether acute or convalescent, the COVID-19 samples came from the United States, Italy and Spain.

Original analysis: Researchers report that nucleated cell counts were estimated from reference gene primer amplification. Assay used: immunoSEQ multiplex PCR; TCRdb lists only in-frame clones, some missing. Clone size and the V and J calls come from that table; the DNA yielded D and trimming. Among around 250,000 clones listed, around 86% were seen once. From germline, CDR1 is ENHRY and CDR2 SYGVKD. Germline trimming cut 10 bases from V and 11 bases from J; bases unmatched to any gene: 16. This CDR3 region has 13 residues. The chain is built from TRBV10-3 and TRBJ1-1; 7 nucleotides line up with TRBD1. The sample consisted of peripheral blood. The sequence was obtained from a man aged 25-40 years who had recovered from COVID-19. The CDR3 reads CATQRDREAPAFF. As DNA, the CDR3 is TGTGCCACCCAGAGAGACAGGGAAGCACCGGCTTTCTTT.